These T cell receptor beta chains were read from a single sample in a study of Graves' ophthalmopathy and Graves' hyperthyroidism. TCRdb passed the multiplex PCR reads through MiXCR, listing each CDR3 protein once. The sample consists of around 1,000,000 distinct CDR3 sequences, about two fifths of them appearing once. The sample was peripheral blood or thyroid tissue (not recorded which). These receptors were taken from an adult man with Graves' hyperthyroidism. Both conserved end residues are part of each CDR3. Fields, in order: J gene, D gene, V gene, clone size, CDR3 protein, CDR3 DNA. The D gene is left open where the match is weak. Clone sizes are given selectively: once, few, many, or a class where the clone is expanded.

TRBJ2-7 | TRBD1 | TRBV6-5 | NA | CASNHRGHEQYF | TGTGCCAGCAATCACAGGGGGCACGAGCAGTACTTC
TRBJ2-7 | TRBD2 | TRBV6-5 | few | CASSPLADGLSYEQYF | TGTGCCAGCAGCCCCCTAGCGGACGGTCTTTCCTACGAGCAGTACTTC
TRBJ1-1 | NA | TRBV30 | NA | CAWSRGKDTEAFF | TGTGCCTGGAGTAGGGGTAAGGACACTGAAGCTTTCTTT
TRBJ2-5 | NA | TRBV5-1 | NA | CASSLEMNRETQYF | TGCGCCAGCAGCTTGGAGATGAACAGAGAGACCCAGTACTTC
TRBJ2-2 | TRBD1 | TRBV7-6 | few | CASSLDRTGLNTGELFF | TGTGCCAGCAGCTTAGATAGGACAGGGCTGAACACCGGGGAGCTGTTTTTT
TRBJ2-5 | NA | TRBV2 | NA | CARDQPPETQYF | TGTGCTAGAGATCAACCACCAGAGACCCAGTACTTC
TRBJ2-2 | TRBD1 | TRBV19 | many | CASGPTGTVNTGELFF | TGTGCCAGTGGCCCAACCGGGACAGTGAACACCGGGGAGCTGTTTTTT
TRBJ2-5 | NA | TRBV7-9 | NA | CASSFTSRKETQYF | TGTGCCAGCAGCTTTACTAGCAGAAAAGAGACCCAGTACTTC
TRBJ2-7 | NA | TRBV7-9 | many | CASSLIGGFHEQYF | TGTGCCAGCAGCTTAATCGGAGGGTTCCACGAGCAGTACTTC
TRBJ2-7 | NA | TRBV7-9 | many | CASSLAAGRRYEQYF | TGTGCCAGCAGCTTAGCGGCGGGACGGAGGTACGAGCAGTACTTC
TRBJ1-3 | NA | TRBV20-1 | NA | CSARGDGTVGNTIYF | TGCAGTGCTAGAGGAGACGGGACCGTTGGAAACACCATATATTTT
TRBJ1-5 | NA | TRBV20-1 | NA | CSVPGFNQPQHF | TGCAGTGTCCCAGGGTTCAATCAGCCCCAGCATTTT
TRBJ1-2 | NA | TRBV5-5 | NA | CASSLGFSGVDGYTF | TGTGCCAGCAGCTTGGGGTTTTCAGGGGTAGATGGCTACACCTTC
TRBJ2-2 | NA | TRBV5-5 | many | CASSAPRGELFF | TGTGCCAGCAGCGCTCCTAGGGGGGAGCTGTTTTTT
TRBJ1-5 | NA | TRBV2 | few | CASRTTSNQPQHF | TGTGCCAGCAGGACAACGAGCAATCAGCCCCAGCATTTT
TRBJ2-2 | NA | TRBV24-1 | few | CATSGSYGGGELFF | TGTGCCACCAGTGGCTCCTACGGGGGCGGGGAGCTGTTTTTT
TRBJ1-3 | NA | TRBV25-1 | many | CASSRTVGNTIYF | TGTGCCAGCAGTCGTACAGTAGGAAACACCATATATTTT
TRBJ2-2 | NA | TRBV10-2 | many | CASSKSLLAGSNTGELFF | TGCGCCAGCTCTAAGAGCCTCCTCGCGGGGTCGAACACCGGGGAGCTGTTTTTT
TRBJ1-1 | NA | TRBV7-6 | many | CASSPLRGHRAFF | TGTGCCAGCAGCCCCCTCCGGGGGCATAGGGCTTTCTTT
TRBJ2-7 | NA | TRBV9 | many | CASGGAGAYEQYF | TGTGCCAGCGGTGGGGCAGGTGCTTACGAGCAGTACTTC
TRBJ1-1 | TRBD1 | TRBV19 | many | CASSTWTGGNTEAFF | TGTGCCAGTAGTACCTGGACAGGGGGGAACACTGAAGCTTTCTTT
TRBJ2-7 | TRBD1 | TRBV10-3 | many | CAISERGTGGNYEQYF | TGTGCCATCAGTGAGCGAGGGACAGGGGGAAACTACGAGCAGTACTTC
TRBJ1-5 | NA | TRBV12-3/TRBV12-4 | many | CASTESEGTQPQHF | TGTGCCAGCACCGAATCAGAGGGAACGCAGCCCCAGCATTTT
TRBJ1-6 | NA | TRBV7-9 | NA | CASTTGGGPLHF | TGTGCCAGCACGACAGGCGGAGGCCCCCTCCACTTT
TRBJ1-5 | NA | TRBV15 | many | CATSRVGQPQHF | TGTGCCACCAGCAGAGTTGGTCAGCCCCAGCATTTT
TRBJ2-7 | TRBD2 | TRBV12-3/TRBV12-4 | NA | CASSPTSGGAVPYEQYF | TGTGCCAGCAGTCCGACTAGCGGGGGGGCAGTACCCTACGAGCAGTACTTC
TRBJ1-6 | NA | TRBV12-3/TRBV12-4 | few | CASSSRGFDNSPLHF | TGTGCCAGCAGTTCCAGGGGTTTCGATAATTCACCCCTCCACTTT
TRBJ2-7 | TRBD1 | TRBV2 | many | CASSLGQGLDWQYF | TGTGCCAGCAGTCTCGGACAGGGGTTGGACTGGCAGTACTTC
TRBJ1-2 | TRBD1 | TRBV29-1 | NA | CSVLTGSFNYGYTF | TGCAGCGTTCTGACAGGGTCGTTTAACTATGGCTACACCTTC
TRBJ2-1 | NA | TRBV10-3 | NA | CAISDYNEQFF | TGTGCCATCAGTGACTACAATGAGCAGTTCTTC
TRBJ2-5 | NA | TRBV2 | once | CASSEGSPGTQYF | TGTGCCAGCAGTGAAGGATCCCCTGGTACCCAGTACTTC
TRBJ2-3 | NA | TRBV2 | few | CASHGLTDTQYF | TGTGCCAGTCACGGACTAACTGATACGCAGTATTTT
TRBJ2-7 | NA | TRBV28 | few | CASNRGAGASYEQYF | TGTGCCAGCAATCGCGGCGCAGGGGCGTCCTACGAGCAGTACTTC
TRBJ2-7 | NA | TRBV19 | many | CASSMGDGAYEQYF | TGTGCCAGTAGTATGGGGGACGGTGCCTACGAGCAGTACTTC
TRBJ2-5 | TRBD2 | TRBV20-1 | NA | CSAMTSGRMETQYF | TGCAGTGCTATGACTAGCGGGAGAATGGAGACCCAGTACTTC
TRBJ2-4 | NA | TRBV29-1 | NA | CSVEGFERGQNIQYF | TGCAGCGTTGAAGGATTCGAGAGGGGCCAAAACATTCAGTACTTC
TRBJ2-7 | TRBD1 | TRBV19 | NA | CASSHRNPPGQVFYEQYF | TGTGCCAGTAGCCATCGAAATCCCCCAGGACAGGTATTTTACGAGCAGTACTTC
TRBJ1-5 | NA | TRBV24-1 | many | CATSDPRQDQPQHF | TGTGCCACCAGTGATCCGAGGCAGGATCAGCCCCAGCATTTT
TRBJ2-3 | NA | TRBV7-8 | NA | CASSLSDGGPVDTQYF | TGTGCCAGCAGCTTATCCGACGGGGGGCCGGTAGATACGCAGTATTTT
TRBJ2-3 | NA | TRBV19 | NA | CASSIIGGVTDTQYF | TGTGCCAGTAGTATTATAGGAGGGGTCACAGATACGCAGTATTTT
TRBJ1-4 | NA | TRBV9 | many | CASSAGAYDEKLFF | TGTGCCAGCAGCGCCGGGGCCTACGATGAAAAACTGTTTTTT
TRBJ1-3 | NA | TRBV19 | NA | CASTEMGYGNTIYF | TGTGCCAGTACCGAGATGGGATATGGAAACACCATATATTTT
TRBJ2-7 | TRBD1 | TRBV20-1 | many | CSASGQLTWSGQYF | TGCAGTGCTTCGGGACAGCTGACTTGGAGTGGGCAGTACTTC
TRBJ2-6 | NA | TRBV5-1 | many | CASSADQHSGANVLTF | TGCGCCAGCAGTGCAGATCAGCACTCTGGGGCCAACGTCCTGACTTTC
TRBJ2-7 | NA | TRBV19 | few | CASSLTKSSYEQYF | TGTGCCAGTAGTTTGACAAAGAGCTCCTACGAGCAGTACTTC
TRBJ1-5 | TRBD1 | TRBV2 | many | CASSYGQGVQPQHF | TGTGCCAGCAGTTACGGACAGGGTGTGCAGCCCCAGCATTTT
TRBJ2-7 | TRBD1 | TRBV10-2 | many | CASATGVYYEQYF | TGCGCCAGTGCGACAGGGGTTTACTACGAGCAGTACTTC